The subject of this entry is one T cell receptor (beta chain). No antigen is known for it. The junction had 7 bases not matched to a gene; V was cut back by 4 bases and J by 4 bases. The CDR3 extends over 15 amino acids. Germline V gene data show CDR1 as KGHSH and CDR2 as LQKENI. Treatment denoted: oral pan-JAK inhibitor, 5-10 mg twice daily. Peripheral blood and lesional scalp punch biopsies were taken from alopecia areata patients. RNA extraction was followed by reverse transcription into cDNA, which acted as the sequencing template. Sequencing used immunoSEQ multiplex PCR; TCRdb keeps in-frame clones, though not all of them. The sample gives under 200,000 clones, 55% to 75% of which show up once; approximately 15% is in the top ten. This record comes from a study of CD8+ T cells in alopecia areata. Broader study findings: With tofacitinib ongoing, many expanded lesional clones persisted in both scalp and blood. Relative to mice, TCR sharing across patients was less clear, a difference possibly HLA-related. Especially in alopecia totalis/universalis, lesional scalp showed greater clonality than normal scalp did.

The clonotype comes from a human donor with alopecia areata. The source was CD4+ T cells sorted from blood, collected at week 24, from a patient treated with tofacitinib. This chain joins TRBV18 and TRBJ1-5; TRBD1 matches at 7 bases. CDR3 sequence: CASSLKTGLNQPQHF. The CDR3 nucleotides are TGTGCCAGCTCACTCAAGACAGGGTTAAATCAGCCCCAGCATTTT.